At least ten counts were recorded for the clone carrying this T cell receptor beta chain. The target antigen is unknown. This sample is part of a study of CD8+CD57+ T cells in acquired aplastic anemia. Study background: The sorted CD4+ and CD8+ cells yielded an average around 3 ug of DNA.

Researchers used genomic DNA as the template to profile TCR beta VDJ and CDR3. One entry per CDR3 protein, called by TCRdb with MiXCR from the reads. The sample lists about 270,000 distinct CDR3 sequences; 45% to 65% were seen once. The ends lost 4 bases at V and 6 bases at J; junction bases unmatched: 6. The CDR3 is 13 residues long. Germline CDR1 and CDR2: MNHEY and SVGAGI. Notes on the study in general: Found in both controls and patients were around 29 CD8+ CDR3 sequences. Patients and controls had CD8+ Simpson's diversity values that were not significantly distinct.

This TCR derives from a human donor with severe aplastic anemia or a healthy control (not recorded which). J is TRBJ2-7 and V is TRBV6-5, with 7 bases identical to TRBD2. The sequencing sample was made of sorted CD4+, CD8+, or CD8+CD57+ T cells (not recorded which) from PBMCs. CDR3 residues: CASSLGEGSEQYF. The CDR3 DNA reads as TGTGCCAGCAGTTTGGGGGAGGGCTCCGAGCAGTACTTC.